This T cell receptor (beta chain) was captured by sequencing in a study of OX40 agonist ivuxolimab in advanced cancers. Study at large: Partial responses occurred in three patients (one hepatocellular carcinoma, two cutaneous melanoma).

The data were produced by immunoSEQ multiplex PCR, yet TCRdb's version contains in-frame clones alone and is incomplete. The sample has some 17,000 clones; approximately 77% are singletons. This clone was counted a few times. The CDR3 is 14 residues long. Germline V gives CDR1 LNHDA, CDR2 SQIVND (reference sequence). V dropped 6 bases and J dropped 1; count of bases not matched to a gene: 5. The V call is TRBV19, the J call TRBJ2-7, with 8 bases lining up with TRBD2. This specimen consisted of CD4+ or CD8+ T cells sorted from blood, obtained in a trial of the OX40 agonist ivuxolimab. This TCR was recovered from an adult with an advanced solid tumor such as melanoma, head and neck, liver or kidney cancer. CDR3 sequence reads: CASRKAGVSYEQYF. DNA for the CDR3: TGTGCCAGTAGGAAAGCGGGGGTTTCCTACGAGCAGTACTTC. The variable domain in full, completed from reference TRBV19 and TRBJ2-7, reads DGGITQSPKYLFRKEGQNVTLSCEQNLNHDAMYWYRQDPGQGLRLIYYSQIVNDFQKGDIAEGYSVSREKKESFPLTVTSAQKNPTAFYLCASRKAGVSYEQYFGPGTRLTVT.